This T cell receptor (beta chain) appears in the sequencing data of a study of Graves' ophthalmopathy and Graves' hyperthyroidism. Findings of the study overall: Most expanded clonotypes from thyroid (those above 0.001 frequency) were also found in blood.

Between the trimmed V and J ends, which lost 10 bases and 2 bases, there was a span of 12 bases. CDR1 is SGHTA and CDR2 is FQGNSA in the germline V gene. The CDR3 loop spans 12 amino acids. The sample holds many counts of this clonotype. Its antigen remains unidentified. Amplification of TCR beta CDR3 regions used RNA transcripts. First-round RT-PCR employed HTBI primers, with a second-round multiplex PCR after it. TCRdb independently ran MiXCR on the multiplex PCR reads; one entry per CDR3 protein. The sample shows approximately 540,000 distinct CDR3 sequences, 35% to 45% of them seen only once. Hyperthyroidism patients, all newly diagnosed, had under 2 months' duration and ages of 18 to 65. Exclusion criteria comprised other autoimmune diseases, uncontrolled infections, pregnancy or lactation in patients.

V is TRBV7-2 and J is TRBJ2-7; D uncertain. This receptor was obtained from an adult man with Graves' hyperthyroidism. The sequenced sample was peripheral blood or thyroid tissue (not recorded which). CDR3 in DNA: TGTGCCACCGGTCCCAACACCTACGAGCAGTACTTC. It is translated as CATGPNTYEQYF.